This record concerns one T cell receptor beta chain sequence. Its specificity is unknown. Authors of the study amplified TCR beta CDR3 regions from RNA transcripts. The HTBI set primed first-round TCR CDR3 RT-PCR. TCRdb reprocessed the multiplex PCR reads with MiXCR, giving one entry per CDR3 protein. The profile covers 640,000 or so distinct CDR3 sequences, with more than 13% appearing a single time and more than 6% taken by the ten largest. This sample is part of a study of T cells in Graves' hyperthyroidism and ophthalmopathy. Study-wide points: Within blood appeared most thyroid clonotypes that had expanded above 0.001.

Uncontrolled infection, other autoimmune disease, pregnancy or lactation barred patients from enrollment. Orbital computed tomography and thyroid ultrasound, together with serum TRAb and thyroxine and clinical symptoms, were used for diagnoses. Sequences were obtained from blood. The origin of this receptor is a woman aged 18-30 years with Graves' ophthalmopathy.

CDR3 residues: CAWTLQGEVNEQFF. CDR3 bases: TGTGCCTGGACCTTACAGGGAGAAGTAAATGAGCAGTTCTTC. V gene TRBV30 combines with J gene TRBJ2-1; D is perhaps TRBD1 (6 bases). This CDR3 is 14 amino acids long. In germline, CDR1 is GTSNPN, CDR2 SVGIG (reference sequence). Trimming pared 4 bases from V and 7 bases from J, leaving 17 bases between.